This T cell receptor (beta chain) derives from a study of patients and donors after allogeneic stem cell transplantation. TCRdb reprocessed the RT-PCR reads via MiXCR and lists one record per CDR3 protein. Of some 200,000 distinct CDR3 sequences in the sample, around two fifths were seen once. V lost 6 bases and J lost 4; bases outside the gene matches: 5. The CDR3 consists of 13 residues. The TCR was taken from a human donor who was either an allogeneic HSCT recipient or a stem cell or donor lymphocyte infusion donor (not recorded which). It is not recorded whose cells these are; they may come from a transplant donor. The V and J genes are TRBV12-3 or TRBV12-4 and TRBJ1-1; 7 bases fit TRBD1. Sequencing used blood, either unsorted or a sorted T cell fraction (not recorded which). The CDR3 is CASSTTGTTEAFF. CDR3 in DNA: TGTGCCAGCAGCACGACAGGGACCACTGAAGCTTTCTTT.